A single sample is the source of the 12 T cell receptor beta chains below, sequenced in a study of shared clonotypes between healthy human individuals. Method: immunoSEQ multiplex PCR; TCRdb's copy keeps in-frame clones and lacks some. The data contain 1.5 million to 2.5 million clones, about 95% of them singletons. As defined, naive CD8 cells were CD45RO-negative and positively selected for CCR7, with terminally differentiated effector memory CD45RA+ cells excluded. Sequences were obtained from naive CD8+ T cells sorted from blood. These receptors all come from a man aged 18 to 30 in good health.

The chain has TRBV5-6 and TRBJ2-7; no definite D call. With 4 bases removed from V and 2 bases from J, the gap between germline ends came to 16 bases. The germline V gene encodes CDR1 SGHDT and CDR2 YYEEEE. The CDR3 contains 15 residues. The CDR3 DNA sequence: TGTGCCAGCAGCGGGGTGGTGGCAGCGACCTACGAGCAGTACTTC. Translating gives CASSGVVAATYEQYF.

The chain has TRBV4-1 and TRBJ2-1; 8 nucleotides line up with TRBD2. Trimming removed 0 bases from V and 8 bases from J; junction bases left unmatched: 15. Germline V lookup: CDR1 MGHRA, CDR2 YSYEKL. This CDR3 has 18 residues. This CDR3 reads CASSQDPLAGGQMDEQFF. The CDR3 region has the DNA TGCGCCAGCAGCCAAGATCCCCTCGCGGGAGGCCAGATGGATGAGCAGTTCTTC.

The chain recombines TRBV7-9 with TRBJ2-7; 8 bases line up with TRBD1. The CDR3 is 16 residues long. The V and J ends lost 5 bases and 4 bases, in that order; junction bases with no gene match: 13. Germline V gives CDR1 SEHNR, CDR2 FQNEAQ (reference sequence). CDR3 region: CASSPPQGDPLYEQYF. DNA for the CDR3: TGTGCCAGCAGCCCCCCACAGGGGGACCCTCTTTACGAGCAGTACTTC.

The chain employs TRBV2 and TRBJ1-5; TRBD1 agrees at 7 bases. Germline loops: CDR1 SNHLY, CDR2 FYNNEI. The ends lost 7 bases at V and 0 bases at J; junction bases unmatched: 6. The CDR3 length is 15 residues. Written as DNA, the CDR3 is TGTGCCAGCACTCAGGGACAGTATAGCAATCAGCCCCAGCATTTT. Encoded protein: CASTQGQYSNQPQHF.

The chain employs TRBV12-5 and TRBJ2-1; D might be TRBD1 or TRBD2, each matching 6 bases. The germline CDR1 and CDR2 sequences are LGHNT and FRNRAP. V was pared by 2 bases and J by 7 bases, with 18 bases between. CDR3 length: 16 residues. The CDR3 coding sequence is TGTGCTAGTGGTTTGATACGTAGGGGGGCTTCAAATGAGCAGTTCTTC. It translates to CASGLIRRGASNEQFF.

Here the CDR3 DNA reads TGTGCCAGCAGCAACCTAGCGGGGGGTAGCACAGATACGCAGTATTTT. Amino acid sequence: CASSNLAGGSTDTQYF. V gene TRBV9 combines with J gene TRBJ2-3; 11 nucleotides align to TRBD2. V lost 4 bases and J lost 0; bases outside the gene matches: 4. Looked up from germline, CDR1 is SGDLS and CDR2 is YYNGEE. The CDR3 is 16 amino acids.

The chain recombines TRBV4-1 with TRBJ1-2, with 7 bases fitting TRBD1. The V and J ends lost 1 base and 5 bases, in that order; junction bases with no gene match: 10. This CDR3 spans 16 amino acids. Germline loops: CDR1 MGHRA, CDR2 YSYEKL. CDR3 sequence reads: CASSQGSGTATYGYTF. In nucleotides, the CDR3 is TGCGCCAGCAGCCAAGGATCCGGGACAGCGACGTATGGCTACACCTTC.

The table lists this clone with a count of one. This chain uses TRBV6-5 with TRBJ2-1; D is uncertain. Germline V gene lookup returns CDR1 MNHEY and CDR2 SVGAGI. The ends were cut back, 5 bases at V and 14 bases at J, with 22 bases in the middle. CDR3 length: 14 amino acids. In DNA form, the CDR3 reads TGTGCCAGCAGTAACCCCCCGAGGAGTCCTACGGAGTTCTTC. It yields the protein CASSNPPRSPTEFF.

The gene calls are TRBV28 and TRBJ2-7; TRBD2 aligns across 13 bases. Germline CDR1 is MDHEN and CDR2 is SYDVKM. The V and J ends lost 3 bases and 0 bases, in that order; junction bases with no gene match: 8. CDR3 length: 18 residues. The CDR3 reads CASSFLGLAGASSYEQYF. In nucleotides, the CDR3 is TGTGCCAGCAGTTTTCTCGGACTAGCGGGGGCGAGCTCCTACGAGCAGTACTTC.

This chain links TRBV18 with TRBJ1-2; D unresolved. Germline V gene data show CDR1 as KGHSH and CDR2 as LQKENI. The CDR3 is 17 amino acids. V was trimmed by 4 bases and J by 3 bases, leaving 21 bases between them. The CDR3 spells CASSLDSNSRLYYGYTF. The CDR3 region has the DNA TGTGCCAGCTCACTAGACTCGAACTCCAGGCTTTACTATGGCTACACCTTC.

The chain joins TRBV18 to TRBJ1-1; D is uncertain. Trimming pared 2 bases from V and 1 base from J, leaving 14 bases between. Germline loops: CDR1 KGHSH, CDR2 LQKENI. The CDR3 loop spans 16 amino acids. Here the CDR3 reads CASSPETGRGNTEAFF. The DNA of the CDR3 is TGTGCCAGCTCACCAGAGACGGGCAGAGGGAACACTGAAGCTTTCTTT.

The V call is TRBV7-9, the J call TRBJ2-3; D gene uncertain. This CDR3 spans 11 amino acids. Looked up from germline, CDR1 is SEHNR and CDR2 is FQNEAQ (reference sequence). V was clipped by 5 bases and J by 2 bases, with 2 bases between them. The CDR3 DNA follows: TGTGCCAGCAGCGCCACAGATACGCAGTATTTT. Residues: CASSATDTQYF.